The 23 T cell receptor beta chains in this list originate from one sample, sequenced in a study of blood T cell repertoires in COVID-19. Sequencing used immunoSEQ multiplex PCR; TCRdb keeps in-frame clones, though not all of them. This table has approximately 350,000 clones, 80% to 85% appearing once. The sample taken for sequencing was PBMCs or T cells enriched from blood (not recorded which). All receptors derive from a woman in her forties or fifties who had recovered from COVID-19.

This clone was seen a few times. The CDR3 region is CASSQDEGKLFF. The CDR3 nucleotides are TGTGCCAGCAGCCAAGATGAGGGAAAACTGTTTTTT. This chain joins TRBV3-1 (or the pseudogene TRBV3-2) and TRBJ1-4; D not certain. The CDR3 sequence is 12 residues long. Per the germline V gene, CDR1 is LGHDT and CDR2 is YNNKEL (reference sequence). V was clipped by 0 bases and J by 10 bases, with 6 bases between them.

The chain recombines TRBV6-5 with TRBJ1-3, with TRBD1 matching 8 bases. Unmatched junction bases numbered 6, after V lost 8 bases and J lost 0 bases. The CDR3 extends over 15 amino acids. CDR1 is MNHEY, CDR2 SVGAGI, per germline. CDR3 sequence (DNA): TGTGCCAGCGCGGACAGGGTGAGCTCTGGAAACACCATATATTTT. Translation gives CASADRVSSGNTIYF.

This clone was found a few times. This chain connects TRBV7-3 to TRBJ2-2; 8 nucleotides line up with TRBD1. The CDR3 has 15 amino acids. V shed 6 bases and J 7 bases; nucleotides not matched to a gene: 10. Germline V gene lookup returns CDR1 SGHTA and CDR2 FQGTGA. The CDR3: CASSPTGTGVGELFF. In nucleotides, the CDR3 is TGTGCCAGCAGTCCCACCGGGACAGGCGTCGGGGAGCTGTTTTTT.

CDR3 sequence reads: CASSLAGSGSSEQFF. The CDR3 DNA reads as TGTGCCAGCAGCTTAGCGGGCAGCGGGAGTTCGGAGCAGTTCTTC. This sequence joins TRBV7-8 and TRBJ2-1; 8 nucleotides align to TRBD2. V shed 0 bases and J 10 bases; nucleotides not matched to a gene: 8. CDR1 is SGHVS, CDR2 FQNEAQ, per germline. The CDR3 length is 15 residues.

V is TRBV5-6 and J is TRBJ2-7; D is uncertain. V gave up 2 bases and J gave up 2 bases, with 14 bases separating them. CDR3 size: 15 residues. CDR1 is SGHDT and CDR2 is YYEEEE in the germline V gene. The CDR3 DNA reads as TGTGCCAGCAGCTTCCGTAACCTCGGTGCCTACGAGCAGTACTTC. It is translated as CASSFRNLGAYEQYF.

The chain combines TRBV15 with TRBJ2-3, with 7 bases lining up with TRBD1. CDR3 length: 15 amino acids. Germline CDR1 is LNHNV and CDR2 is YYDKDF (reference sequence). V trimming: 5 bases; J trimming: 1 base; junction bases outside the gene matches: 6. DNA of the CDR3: TGTGCCACCAGCCCGGGCGACAGGGGCACAGATACGCAGTATTTT. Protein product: CATSPGDRGTDTQYF.

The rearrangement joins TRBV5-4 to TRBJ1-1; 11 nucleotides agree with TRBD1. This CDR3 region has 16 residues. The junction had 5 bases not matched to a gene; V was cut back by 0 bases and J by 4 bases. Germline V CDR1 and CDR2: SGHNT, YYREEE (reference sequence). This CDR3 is CASSLELGTGGTEAFF. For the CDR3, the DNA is TGTGCCAGCAGCTTGGAGCTGGGGACAGGGGGCACTGAAGCTTTCTTT.

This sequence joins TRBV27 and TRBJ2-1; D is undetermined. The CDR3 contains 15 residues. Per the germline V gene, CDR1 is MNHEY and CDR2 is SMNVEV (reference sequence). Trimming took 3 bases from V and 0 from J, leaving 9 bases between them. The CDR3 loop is CASSFPASSYNEQFF. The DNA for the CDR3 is TGTGCCAGCAGTTTCCCCGCCAGCTCCTACAATGAGCAGTTCTTC.

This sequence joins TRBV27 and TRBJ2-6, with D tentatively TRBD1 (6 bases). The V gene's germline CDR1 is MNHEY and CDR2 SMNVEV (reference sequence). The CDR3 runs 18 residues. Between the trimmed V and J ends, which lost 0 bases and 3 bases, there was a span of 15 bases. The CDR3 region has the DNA TGTGCCAGCAGTTTATCGCGTTACAGGGCACGTGGGGCCAACGTCCTGACTTTC. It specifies CASSLSRYRARGANVLTF.

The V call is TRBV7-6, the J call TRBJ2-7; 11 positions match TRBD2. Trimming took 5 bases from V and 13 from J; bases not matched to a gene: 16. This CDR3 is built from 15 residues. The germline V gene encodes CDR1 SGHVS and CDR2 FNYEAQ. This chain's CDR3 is CASSPTLAGGPGEYF. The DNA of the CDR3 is TGTGCCAGCAGCCCGACGTTAGCGGGAGGGCCGGGCGAATACTTC.

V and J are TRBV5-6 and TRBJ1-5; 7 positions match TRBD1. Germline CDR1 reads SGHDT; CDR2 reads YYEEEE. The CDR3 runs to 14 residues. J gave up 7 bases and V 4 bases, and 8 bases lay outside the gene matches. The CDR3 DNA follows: TGTGCCAGCAGCCCCCAGGGGGTACGGCAGCCCCAGCATTTT. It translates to CASSPQGVRQPQHF.

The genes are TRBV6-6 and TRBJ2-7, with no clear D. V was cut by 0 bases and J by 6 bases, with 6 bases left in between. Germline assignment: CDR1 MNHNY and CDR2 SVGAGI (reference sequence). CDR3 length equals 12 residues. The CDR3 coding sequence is TGTGCCAGCAGTTACTCCTTGAGCGAGCAGTACTTC. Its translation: CASSYSLSEQYF.

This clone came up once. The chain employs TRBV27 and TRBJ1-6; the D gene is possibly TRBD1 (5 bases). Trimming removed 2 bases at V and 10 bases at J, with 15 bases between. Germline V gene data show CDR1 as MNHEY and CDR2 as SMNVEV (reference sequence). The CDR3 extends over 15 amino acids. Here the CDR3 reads CASSLGQGGWSPLHF. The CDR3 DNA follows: TGTGCCAGCAGTTTAGGTCAGGGAGGTTGGTCACCCCTCCACTTT.

CDR3 DNA sequence: TGTGCCTGGAGTGTAAGGGCGGGAGGGGTAGAGACCCAGTACTTC. Translating it yields CAWSVRAGGVETQYF. The chain is built from TRBV30 and TRBJ2-5, with TRBD2 matching 9 bases. CDR1 is GTSNPN, CDR2 SVGIG, per germline (reference sequence). V dropped 0 bases and J dropped 4; count of bases not matched to a gene: 6. The CDR3 runs to 15 residues.

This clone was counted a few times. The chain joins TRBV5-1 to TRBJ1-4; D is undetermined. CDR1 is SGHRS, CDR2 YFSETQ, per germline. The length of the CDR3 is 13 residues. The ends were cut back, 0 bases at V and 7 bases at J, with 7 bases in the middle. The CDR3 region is CASSLGHIEKLFF. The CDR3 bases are TGCGCCAGCAGCTTGGGACACATTGAAAAACTGTTTTTT.

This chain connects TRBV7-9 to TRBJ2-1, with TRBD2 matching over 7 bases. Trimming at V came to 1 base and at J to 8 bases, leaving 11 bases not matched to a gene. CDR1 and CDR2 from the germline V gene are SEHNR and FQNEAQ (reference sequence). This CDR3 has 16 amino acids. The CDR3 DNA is TGTGCCAGCAGCTTAGTTGGGCTAGCGGAGGGCTATGAGCAGTTCTTC. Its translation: CASSLVGLAEGYEQFF. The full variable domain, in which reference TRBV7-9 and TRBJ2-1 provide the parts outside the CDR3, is DTGVSQNPRHKITKRGQNVTFRCDPISEHNRLYWYRQTLGQGPEFLTYFQNEAQLEKSRLLSDRFSAERPKGSFSTLEIQRTEQGDSAMYLCASSLVGLAEGYEQFFGPGTRLTVL.

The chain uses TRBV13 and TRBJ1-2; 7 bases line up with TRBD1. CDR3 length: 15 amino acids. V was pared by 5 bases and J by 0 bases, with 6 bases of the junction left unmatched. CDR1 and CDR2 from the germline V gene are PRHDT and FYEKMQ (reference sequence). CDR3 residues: CASSRTGAPNYGYTF. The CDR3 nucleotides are TGTGCCAGCAGCAGAACAGGGGCCCCTAACTATGGCTACACCTTC.

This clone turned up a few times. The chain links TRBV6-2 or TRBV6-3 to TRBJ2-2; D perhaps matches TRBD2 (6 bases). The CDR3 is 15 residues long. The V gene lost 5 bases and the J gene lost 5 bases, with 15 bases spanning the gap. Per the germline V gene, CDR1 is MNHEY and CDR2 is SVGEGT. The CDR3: CASSETRAGTGELFF. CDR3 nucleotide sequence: TGTGCCAGCAGTGAGACCCGGGCGGGGACCGGGGAGCTGTTTTTT.

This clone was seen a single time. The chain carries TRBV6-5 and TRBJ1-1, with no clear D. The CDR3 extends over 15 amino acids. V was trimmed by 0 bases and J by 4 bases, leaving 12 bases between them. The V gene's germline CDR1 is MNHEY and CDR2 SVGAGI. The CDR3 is CASSYSWVGLTEAFF. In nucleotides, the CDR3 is TGTGCCAGCAGTTACTCCTGGGTTGGACTCACTGAAGCTTTCTTT.

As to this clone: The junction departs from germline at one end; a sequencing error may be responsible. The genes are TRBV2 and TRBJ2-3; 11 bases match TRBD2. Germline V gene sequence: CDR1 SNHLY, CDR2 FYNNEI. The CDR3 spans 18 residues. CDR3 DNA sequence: TGTGCCGGCAGTGAGGTAGCGGGGGGGGCAACGAGCACAGATACGCAGTATTTT. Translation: CAGSEVAGGATSTDTQYF. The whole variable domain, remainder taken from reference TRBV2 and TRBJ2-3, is EPEVTQTPSHQVTQMGQEVILRCVPISNHLYFYWYRQILGQKVEFLVSFYNNEISEKSEIFDDQFSVERPDGSNFTLKIRSTKLEDSAMYFCAGSEVAGGATSTDTQYFGPGTRLTVL.

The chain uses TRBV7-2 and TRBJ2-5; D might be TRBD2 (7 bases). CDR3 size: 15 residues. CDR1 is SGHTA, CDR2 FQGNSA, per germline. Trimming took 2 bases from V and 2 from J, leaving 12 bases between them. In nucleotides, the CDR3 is TGTGCCAGCAGCTTATGGGGGGGGCTACAAGAGACCCAGTACTTC. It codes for CASSLWGGLQETQYF.

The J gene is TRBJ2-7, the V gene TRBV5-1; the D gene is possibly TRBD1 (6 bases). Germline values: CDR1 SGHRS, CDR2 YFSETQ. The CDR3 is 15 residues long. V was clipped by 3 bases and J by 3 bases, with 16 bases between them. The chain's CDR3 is CASSWGNLGGYEQYF. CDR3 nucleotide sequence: TGCGCCAGCAGCTGGGGAAACTTAGGGGGCTACGAGCAGTACTTC. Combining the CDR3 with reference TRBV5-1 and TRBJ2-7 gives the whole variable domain KAGVTQTPRYLIKTRGQQVTLSCSPISGHRSVSWYQQTPGQGLQFLFEYFSETQRNKGNFPGRFSGRQFSNSRSEMNVSTLELGDSALYLCASSWGNLGGYEQYFGPGTRLTVT.

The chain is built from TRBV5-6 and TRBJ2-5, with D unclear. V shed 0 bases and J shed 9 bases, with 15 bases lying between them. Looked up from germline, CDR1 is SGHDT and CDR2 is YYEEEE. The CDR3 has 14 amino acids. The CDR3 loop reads CASSLDVTLGSQYF. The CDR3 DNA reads TGTGCCAGCAGCTTGGATGTGACTCTAGGTTCCCAGTACTTC.